The subject of this entry is one TCR beta chain. Deletions cut 2 bases from V and 0 bases from J, with 12 bases between. CDR1 and CDR2 from the germline V gene are SGHTS and YDEGEE. The CDR3 runs 15 residues. This sample is part of a study of shared T cell receptors in the human thymus. Clones were sequenced by immunoSEQ multiplex PCR, and TCRdb holds only the in-frame ones, with some missing. The sample consists of hundreds of thousands of clones, over 75% of them appearing once. In addition, the sample was reused for a study of human thymus T cells. According to that study: The donors were infants in Finland with congenital heart defects, otherwise immunologically healthy. Thymic resections from corrective heart surgery supplied the tissue. Thymic repertoires overlap heavily among unrelated individuals, related research has reported.

This clonotype was sampled from a boy in the first two years of life with a congenital heart defect. The chain employs TRBV5-8 and TRBJ2-7, with TRBD2 as a possible D gene (6 bases). The specimen sequenced was thymocytes. CDR3 protein: CASSFLFGSSYEQYF. For the CDR3, the DNA is TGTGCCAGCAGCTTTCTTTTCGGGAGCTCCTACGAGCAGTACTTC.